This TCR beta chain is drawn from a study of T-cell reconstitution after alpha-beta-depleted transplantation in children. The CDR3 is 13 amino acids. The V end lost 2 bases, the J end lost 4 bases, and 8 bases lay between the germline ends. From germline, CDR1 is LNHDA and CDR2 SQIVND (reference sequence). Using unique molecular identifiers, the investigators prepared the TCRbeta library. Each CDR3 protein is one row after TCRdb ran MiXCR on the PCR reads. The sample carries approximately 150,000 distinct CDR3 sequences, more than 8% recorded once. The chain couples TRBV19 to TRBJ1-2; D is uncertain. The TCR originated in a female patient under 10 years old who had a stem cell transplant for congenital amegakaryocytic thrombocytopenia, so the T cells may come from the graft donor. Sequences were derived from PBMCs, mostly from graft donor cells, sampled 180 days after TCRalphabeta/CD19-depleted stem cell transplant. This chain's CDR3 is CASSITGPYGYTF. The CDR3 coding sequence is TGTGCCAGTAGTATAACCGGGCCCTATGGCTACACCTTC.